Following are 6 T cell receptor beta chains from one sample sequenced in a study of blood T cell repertoires in COVID-19 (dated by TCRdb to the early 2020s). The library relied on the immunoSEQ multiplex PCR assay. The table comes from immuneACCESS by way of TCRdb, which keeps in-frame sequences with V and J called. Part of the clones is missing from these tables; in studies checked, under half for an unresolved V gene and the rest for unknown reasons. Recorded for this sample are about 410,000 clones; 75% to 90% of them occurred a single time. The top ten clones comprise 1.5% to 1.9% of the sample. The source material was peripheral blood. The receptor set was obtained from a woman in her thirties or forties with COVID-19, enrolled during active disease.

Details on this clone: Other nucleotide sequences from this sample produce the same CDR3. The genes are TRBV18 and TRBJ2-3; no definite D call. Germline assignment: CDR1 KGHSH and CDR2 LQKENI. The length of the CDR3 is 13 residues. Between the trimmed V and J ends, which lost 3 bases and 6 bases, there was a span of 10 bases. This CDR3 reads CASSPSGSDTQYF. CDR3 nucleotides: TGTGCCAGCTCACCTTCCGGGTCGGATACGCAGTATTTT.

The V gene is TRBV10-1, the J gene TRBJ1-4, with D unresolved. This CDR3 contains 14 residues. From germline, CDR1 is WNHNN and CDR2 SYGVQD (reference sequence). The ends were cut back, 6 bases at V and 8 bases at J, with 16 bases in the middle. CDR3 bases: TGCGCCAGCAGCACGGTCTTCCGGGGAGAAAAACTGTTTTTT. Protein product: CASSTVFRGEKLFF.

The V gene is TRBV2, the J gene TRBJ2-7; TRBD2 agrees at 13 bases. Germline CDR1 SNHLY, CDR2 FYNNEI. The CDR3 covers 14 residues. Trimming cost V 7 bases and J 8 bases; bases outside gene matches: 8. CDR3: CASTSGTSGKKQYF. Here the CDR3 DNA reads TGTGCCAGCACCTCAGGGACTAGCGGGAAAAAGCAGTACTTC. Full variable domain (remainder filled in from reference TRBV2 and TRBJ2-7): EPEVTQTPSHQVTQMGQEVILRCVPISNHLYFYWYRQILGQKVEFLVSFYNNEISEKSEIFDDQFSVERPDGSNFTLKIRSTKLEDSAMYFCASTSGTSGKKQYFGPGTRLTVT.

J is TRBJ1-2 and V is TRBV28, with D possibly TRBD1 on 5 matching bases. Germline V gives CDR1 MDHEN, CDR2 SYDVKM. Trimming stripped 6 bases from V and 3 bases from J, with 20 bases between. CDR3 length equals 16 residues. The CDR3 region has the DNA TGTGCCAGCAGCTATGAATTTGGACAAACCTACTATGGCTACACCTTC. Encoded protein: CASSYEFGQTYYGYTF.

The chain recombines TRBV15 with TRBJ2-7; D is perhaps TRBD1 (6 bases). The germline V gene has CDR1 LNHNV and CDR2 YYDKDF (reference sequence). Trimming removed 5 bases from V and 5 bases from J, with 16 bases in between. CDR3 length: 14 amino acids. Written as DNA, the CDR3 is TGTGCCACCAGCCAATTCAACAGGGCCAACGAGCAGTACTTC. Its translation is CATSQFNRANEQYF.

The chain has TRBV7-2 and TRBJ1-2; 7 bases are a match to TRBD1. The CDR3 length is 13 residues. The V segment lost 1 base and the J segment 6 bases; nucleotides outside the gene matches: 2. Germline CDR1 and CDR2: SGHTA and FQGNSA. CDR3 in amino acids: CASSLEDRNGYTF. The CDR3 nucleotides read TGTGCCAGCAGCTTAGAGGACAGGAATGGCTACACCTTC.